This T cell receptor (beta chain) was observed in a study of regulatory T cells in long-lasting Graves disease. Study as a whole: Antithyroid drug use was under 3 months in newly diagnosed Graves' patients.

Trimming took off 3 bases at V and 2 bases at J, with 7 bases between the two ends. The CDR3 sequence is 13 residues long. The germline V gene encodes CDR1 MNHEY and CDR2 SMNVEV (reference sequence). This clonotype was counted between two and nine times. Its antigen is still unknown. Arm-PCR of CDR3 regions and iRepertoire HTBI primers were the basis on which TCR beta libraries were built. TCRdb processed the multiplex PCR reads anew with MiXCR; each CDR3 protein has one entry. The table has over 350,000 distinct CDR3 sequences, about 15% seen once. Findings and limits, study-wide: Comparison showed that persistent patients shared more public clonotypes (over 2,500) than new patients (966).

Sample time point: newly diagnosed GD, antithyroid drugs for less than 3 months. Isolated PBMC RNA provided the starting material for the TCR library. These records were also assigned to another study, of T cells in Graves' hyperthyroidism and ophthalmopathy.

This receptor was obtained from a woman aged 40 to 50 with Graves disease. The sequenced sample was peripheral blood mononuclear cells (PBMCs), obtained at new diagnosis, from a patient treated with antithyroid drugs. The V and J genes are TRBV27 and TRBJ1-2; D is unclear. The DNA for the CDR3 is TGTGCCAGCAGTTTGCAAAGCAACTATGGCTACACCTTC. Translated: CASSLQSNYGYTF.